These T cell receptor beta chains were read from a single sample in a study of technical replicates of blood from a handful of donors. Assay used: immunoSEQ multiplex PCR; TCRdb lists only in-frame clones, some missing. The sample lists 60,000 to 90,000 clones, 85% to 95% occurring once. Sequenced sample: T cells isolated from PBMCs. The receptor source for this set is a human donor in good health. Both conserved end residues are part of each CDR3. Clone size is not always given. Where it is, it says once, few, many or a class for expanded clones.

clone size	J gene	V gene	CDR3 protein
.	TRBJ2-1	TRBV27	CASSLGAGESNEQFF
.	TRBJ2-5	TRBV7-9	CASSVLRAGGETQYF
once	TRBJ1-4	TRBV19	CAGHRNITTNEKLFF
.	TRBJ2-6	TRBV5-6	CASSLLEGASGANVLTF
.	TRBJ1-5	TRBV19	CASSIPRQGKANQPQHF
.	TRBJ2-6	TRBV4-2	CASSQEWTAGANVLTF
.	TRBJ1-2	TRBV9	CASSVYGDPYGYTF
once	TRBJ1-1	TRBV12-5	CASGLGQVNTEAFF
.	TRBJ1-2	TRBV6-1	CASSEAARSGYTF
.	TRBJ1-4	TRBV27	CASSWGGDEKLFF
.	TRBJ2-7	TRBV11-3	CASSFPSGRANSYEQYF
.	TRBJ2-7	TRBV15	CATSLKRSSYEQYF
.	TRBJ2-7	TRBV5-8	CASSFGRLADFSYEQYF
once	TRBJ2-5	TRBV5-8	CASSLGVGGETQYF
.	TRBJ2-1	TRBV7-7	CASSLSRRPNEQFF